This T cell receptor beta chain was obtained from a study of human T cells and chemical hapten exposure. There are a few counts of this clonotype. Each CDR3 protein is one row after TCRdb ran MiXCR on the RACE reads. Here the sample spans tens of thousands of distinct CDR3 sequences, 7% to 8% being singletons. The CDR3 runs to 15 residues. Germline V gene data show CDR1 as MNHNY and CDR2 as SVGAGI (reference sequence). V lost 6 bases to trimming and J lost 4 bases; unmatched junction nucleotides: 4. Time point given: patch test 1, 2 weeks after DPC sensitization. Described treatment: therapeutic diphenylcyclopropenone sensitization with weekly scalp DPC.

The sample in question was whole blood, obtained in connection with sensitization to the hapten diphenylcyclopropenone (DPC). J is TRBJ2-5 and V is TRBV6-6; 14 bases fit TRBD2. This clonotype was obtained from a woman aged 30 to 39 with alopecia areata. Some clones in this sample may be carry-over from other donors' samples. This CDR3 reads CASSKTSGGAETQYF. The CDR3 DNA sequence: TGTGCCAGCAGCAAGACTAGCGGGGGGGCAGAGACCCAGTACTTC.